One and the same sample provided the 30 T cell receptor beta chains below, sequenced in a study of regulatory T cells in long-lasting Graves disease. Stated time point: persistent/refractory GD, antithyroid drugs over 5 years with positive TRAb. Following extraction of RNA from PBMCs, that RNA was used to make the TCR library. Arm-PCR of CDR3 regions and iRepertoire HTBI primers were the basis on which TCR beta libraries were built. Each CDR3 protein gets one entry after TCRdb re-called the multiplex PCR reads with MiXCR. The sample lists some 420,000 distinct CDR3 sequences, roughly 22% occurring once. The material sequenced was peripheral blood mononuclear cells (PBMCs), taken when the disease was refractory, from a patient treated with antithyroid drugs. The receptors were sampled from a female donor with Graves disease.

V gene TRBV10-3 combines with J gene TRBJ2-2; TRBD1 agrees at 9 bases. The CDR3 is 15 residues long. The J segment lost 4 bases and the V segment lost 0 bases, leaving 0 bases of the junction unmatched. Germline V gene sequence: CDR1 ENHRY, CDR2 SYGVKD. The DNA of the CDR3 is TGTGCCATCAGTGAGTCGGGACAGGGCACCGGGGAGCTGTTTTTT. Its protein is CAISESGQGTGELFF.

This clonotype occurred many times. The V and J genes are TRBV28 and TRBJ1-5; D possibly corresponds to TRBD1 (5 bases). Trimming pared 10 bases from V and 2 bases from J, leaving 15 bases between. The CDR3 is made up of 14 amino acids. Looked up from germline, CDR1 is MDHEN and CDR2 is SYDVKM. The CDR3 coding sequence is TGTGCCACCGTCTGGGGGTTTGGCAATCAGCCCCAGCATTTT. Its protein is CATVWGFGNQPQHF.

This clonotype has a handful of counts. A much larger clone differs from this one at a single base, so this may be a read error. The V gene is TRBV2, the J gene TRBJ1-2; D unresolved. The CDR3 loop spans 13 amino acids. Between the trimmed V and J ends, which lost 6 bases and 7 bases, there was a span of 15 bases. Germline CDR1 and CDR2: SNHLY and FYNNEI. CDR3: CASSRVVGSGYTF. The CDR3 region has the DNA TGTGCCAGCAGCCGGGTGGTGGGTAGTGGCTACACCTTC.

This clonotype was recorded at least ten times. The gene calls are TRBV20-1 and TRBJ1-5, with D uncertain. The CDR3 has 12 amino acids. CDR1 is DFQATT, CDR2 SNEGSKA, per germline (reference sequence). The ends were cut back, 6 bases at V and 1 base at J, with 7 bases in the middle. As DNA, the CDR3 is TGCAGTGCCGGAAGAAGCAATCAGCCCCAGCATTTT. As protein: CSAGRSNQPQHF.

This clonotype showed up many times. This chain connects TRBV6-1 to TRBJ1-3, with D perhaps matching TRBD1 (6 bases). The CDR3 has 15 residues. Germline V gene lookup returns CDR1 MNHNS and CDR2 SASEGT. Trimming took off 8 bases at V and 0 bases at J, with 14 bases between the two ends. Here the CDR3 DNA reads TGTGCCAGCCGGAAACCAGGGGACTCTGGAAACACCATATATTTT. Translating it yields CASRKPGDSGNTIYF.

Details on this clonotype: A much bigger clone sits one base away, suggesting this may be a read error. V usage is TRBV7-8 and J usage is TRBJ2-5, with 10 bases that match TRBD2. Germline-derived CDR1 and CDR2 are SGHVS and FQNEAQ. There are 15 residues in the CDR3. CDR3 bases: TGTGCCAGCAGCCCCACTAGCGGGAAGGTGGAGATCCAGTACTTC. It codes for CASSPTSGKVEIQYF.

Many counts were recorded for this clonotype. This rearrangement joins TRBV7-6 to TRBJ1-1, with D maybe TRBD1 (5 bases). Per germline, CDR1 SGHVS and CDR2 FNYEAQ. The CDR3 totals 15 residues. V was trimmed by 5 bases and J by 7 bases, leaving 20 bases between them. CDR3 nucleotide sequence: TGTGCCAGCAGCACGTGGACATCTCGGTTGGGTGAAGCTTTCTTT. Translating it yields CASSTWTSRLGEAFF.

V usage is TRBV7-6 and J usage is TRBJ2-7, with 12 bases fitting TRBD2. Losses at the gene ends were 4 bases for V and 5 bases for J; bases not matched to a gene: 12. This CDR3 spans 17 amino acids. Germline V gene lookup returns CDR1 SGHVS and CDR2 FNYEAQ. CDR3 region: CASSSLAGGYKRNEQYF. The CDR3 DNA sequence: TGTGCCAGCAGCTCCCTAGCGGGAGGGTATAAGCGAAACGAGCAGTACTTC.

This clonotype has ten or more counts. CDR3 bases: TGTGCCGTGCGACCCTTACAGGGAGTCAGCGAAAACATTCAGTACTTC. This gives the protein CAVRPLQGVSENIQYF. The chain links TRBV15 to TRBJ2-4, with a tentative D call TRBD1 (6 bases). Germline CDR1 reads LNHNV; CDR2 reads YYDKDF (reference sequence). V lost 11 bases and J lost 5, with 25 bases in between. The CDR3 consists of 16 residues.

Note on this clonotype: A much larger clone lies a single base off, so this may be a read error. The V call is TRBV6-2 or TRBV6-3, the J call TRBJ1-5; D might be TRBD1 (5 bases). V was trimmed by 5 bases and J by 9 bases, leaving 17 bases between them. The CDR3 sequence is 14 residues long. CDR1 is MNHEY, CDR2 SVGEGT, per germline. CDR3 residues: CASSEKWDGRPQHF. CDR3 coding DNA: TGTGCCAGCAGTGAAAAGTGGGACGGTCGGCCCCAGCATTTT.

Concerning this clonotype: The junction shows a germline mismatch at one end, possibly a read error. This sequence joins TRBV6-5 and TRBJ2-5; no clear D gene. CDR3 size: 13 residues. Germline assignment: CDR1 MNHEY and CDR2 SVGAGI. The CDR3 bases are TGTGCCAGCAGTTGGGCCTTAGGAGAGACCCAGAACTTC. The encoded protein is CASSWALGETQNF.

This clonotype was observed a few times. This chain joins TRBV6-1 and TRBJ2-7; 7 nucleotides agree with TRBD2. This CDR3 comprises 13 residues. Germline values: CDR1 MNHNS, CDR2 SASEGT. J was trimmed by 2 bases and V by 10 bases; bases with no gene match: 8. The CDR3 DNA sequence: TGTGCCACCCGTCGCGGGAGTGCCTACGAGCAGTACTTC. Its translation is CATRRGSAYEQYF.

The chain links TRBV5-6 to TRBJ2-3, with a weak D call TRBD2 (6 bases). The germline V gene encodes CDR1 SGHDT and CDR2 YYEEEE. The CDR3 runs to 15 residues. The ends were cut back, 4 bases at V and 1 base at J, with 13 bases in the middle. The CDR3 DNA reads as TGTGCCAGCAGCCGTTCGGGGGAGGGCACAGATACGCAGTATTTT. It yields the protein CASSRSGEGTDTQYF.

This clonotype occurred a few times. The rearrangement links TRBV6-1 to TRBJ2-2; D unresolved. With 7 bases removed from V and 2 bases from J, the gap between germline ends came to 17 bases. Germline V gene sequence: CDR1 MNHNS, CDR2 SASEGT. CDR3 length: 16 residues. In DNA, the CDR3 is TGTGCCAGCACCCTCGGACCGACGCCAAACACCGGGGAGCTGTTTTTT. Protein: CASTLGPTPNTGELFF.

The sample holds many counts of this clonotype. The chain combines TRBV6-1 with TRBJ1-2; D is uncertain. V lost 7 bases, J lost 8 bases, and 17 bases lay in between. CDR1 and CDR2 (germline): MNHNS, SASEGT. This CDR3 has 13 amino acids. The CDR3 loop is CASTIGPSGGYTF. In DNA form, the CDR3 reads TGTGCCAGCACTATAGGGCCCAGCGGGGGCTACACCTTC.

This clonotype was counted a few times. V and J are TRBV13 and TRBJ1-6; no definite D call. The CDR3 has 13 amino acids. Germline V gives CDR1 PRHDT, CDR2 FYEKMQ (reference sequence). The germline V and J ends were trimmed by 5 bases and 3 bases, with 5 bases remaining between them. CDR3 in DNA: TGTGCCAGCAGCCGCCTCTATAATTCACCCCTCCACTTT. Protein: CASSRLYNSPLHF.

This clonotype was seen many times. The rearrangement uses TRBV28 and TRBJ1-6, with D perhaps TRBD1 (6 bases). Germline V gives CDR1 MDHEN, CDR2 SYDVKM. V gave up 3 bases and J gave up 6 bases, with 12 bases separating them. The CDR3 consists of 15 residues. The CDR3 DNA is TGTGCCAGCAGTTTTACGGGGGCCTCTAATTCACCCCTCCACTTT. Translation gives CASSFTGASNSPLHF.

A few counts support this clonotype. V is TRBV10-3 and J is TRBJ2-7, with unresolved D. This CDR3 has 13 residues. Trimming removed 4 bases from V and 1 base from J, with 8 bases in between. CDR1 is ENHRY, CDR2 SYGVKD, per germline. CDR3 sequence reads: CAISGTASYEQYF. The CDR3 coding sequence is TGTGCCATCAGTGGAACAGCTTCCTACGAGCAGTACTTC.

J is TRBJ2-5 and V is TRBV28; D perhaps matches TRBD2 (6 bases). V was cut by 7 bases and J by 13 bases, with 25 bases left in between. CDR1 is MDHEN, CDR2 SYDVKM, per germline. The CDR3 contains 14 residues. The CDR3 loop reads CASIVGRGVNIRYF. In DNA form, the CDR3 reads TGTGCCAGCATAGTAGGGCGGGGAGTGAACATTCGGTACTTC.

The chain carries TRBV5-1 and TRBJ2-7, with a tentative D call TRBD1 (6 bases). Trimming took 2 bases from V and 5 from J, leaving 11 bases between them. Germline V gene lookup returns CDR1 SGHRS and CDR2 YFSETQ. The CDR3 contains 13 residues. CDR3 amino acids: CASSFGTSDEQYF. The CDR3 DNA reads as TGCGCCAGCAGCTTCGGGACATCGGACGAGCAGTACTTC.

CDR3 residues: CSVEGTGDHEQYF. Written as DNA, the CDR3 is TGCAGCGTTGAGGGGACAGGGGACCACGAGCAGTACTTC. The chain couples TRBV29-1 to TRBJ2-7; 10 nucleotides agree with TRBD1. Germline loops: CDR1 SQVTM, CDR2 ANQGSEA. The CDR3 sequence is 13 residues long. The ends lost 3 bases at V and 5 bases at J; junction bases unmatched: 4.

The chain uses TRBV5-1 and TRBJ2-1; 9 nucleotides match TRBD1. Germline assignment: CDR1 SGHRS and CDR2 YFSETQ. The CDR3 consists of 15 residues. The V and J ends lost 5 bases and 5 bases, in that order; junction bases with no gene match: 8. The CDR3 DNA reads TGCGCCAGCAGTTCCGGGACAGGGAGGAACAATGAGCAGTTCTTC. Translation gives CASSSGTGRNNEQFF.

This clonotype was counted ten times or more. This sequence joins TRBV6-1 and TRBJ1-2; TRBD1 matches 10 bases. The CDR3 has 17 amino acids. Germline lookup yields CDR1 MNHNS and CDR2 SASEGT. Losses at the gene ends were 3 bases for V and 3 bases for J; bases not matched to a gene: 10. Here the CDR3 DNA reads TGTGCCAGCAGTGATAAGACAGGGGGCGTTGGGTACTATGGCTACACCTTC. Its protein is CASSDKTGGVGYYGYTF.

This clonotype was seen many times. One junction end disagrees with the germline gene, perhaps due to a read error. The chain couples TRBV6-1 to TRBJ1-1; possible D gene TRBD1, 5 bases. The CDR3 runs to 15 residues. Germline lookup yields CDR1 MNHNS and CDR2 SASEGT. The CDR3 DNA reads as TGTGCCAGCACTGAAAGCTGGGGGAATAACACTGAAGCTTTCTTT. Amino acids: CASTESWGNNTEAFF.

In this sample, this clonotype turned up many times. V usage is TRBV5-1 and J usage is TRBJ1-4; D is unclear. Germline CDR1 reads SGHRS; CDR2 reads YFSETQ. The V and J ends lost 0 bases and 3 bases respectively, with 9 bases between them. This CDR3 has 15 amino acids. CDR3 protein: CASSLAGRANEKLFF. CDR3 coding DNA: TGCGCCAGCAGCTTGGCCGGAAGAGCTAATGAAAAACTGTTTTTT.

The chain recombines TRBV4-1 with TRBJ2-5, with 7 bases identical to TRBD2. V was pared by 1 base and J by 6 bases, with 2 bases of the junction left unmatched. This CDR3 comprises 13 residues. Germline assignment: CDR1 MGHRA and CDR2 YSYEKL. The DNA for the CDR3 is TGCGCCAGCAGCCAAGTCGGGGGGAAGACCCAGTACTTC. It specifies CASSQVGGKTQYF.

The chain uses TRBV6-5 and TRBJ2-4; 12 nucleotides align to TRBD2. Germline V lookup: CDR1 MNHEY, CDR2 SVGAGI. The CDR3 covers 19 residues. Trimming removed 0 bases from V and 1 base from J; junction bases left unmatched: 7. This CDR3 is CASSYSPSGRAGAKNIQYF. Written as DNA, the CDR3 is TGTGCCAGCAGTTACTCCCCTAGCGGGAGGGCGGGGGCCAAAAACATTCAGTACTTC.

This clonotype was counted between two and nine times. The chain carries TRBV4-2 and TRBJ1-1; D unresolved. Germline CDR1 and CDR2: LGHNA and YNFKEQ. This CDR3 is built from 13 residues. V dropped 0 bases and J dropped 8 bases, with 10 bases sitting between them. The CDR3 DNA follows: TGTGCCAGCAGCCAAGATCCACAGACAGAAGCTTTCTTT. It is translated as CASSQDPQTEAFF.

The chain links TRBV20-1 to TRBJ2-1; D possibly corresponds to TRBD1 (5 bases). With 6 bases removed from V and 5 bases from J, the gap between germline ends came to 8 bases. In germline, CDR1 is DFQATT, CDR2 SNEGSKA (reference sequence). The CDR3 spans 11 residues. This CDR3 is CSAQGHNEQFF. The CDR3 DNA reads as TGCAGTGCCCAGGGCCACAATGAGCAGTTCTTC.

Only a few counts were recorded for this clonotype. The rearrangement uses TRBV27 and TRBJ1-1, with 10 bases lining up with TRBD1. Trimming took 1 base from V and 3 from J; bases not matched to a gene: 11. From germline, CDR1 is MNHEY and CDR2 SMNVEV (reference sequence). This CDR3 contains 18 residues. The CDR3 region is CASSLWDRGPRSYTEAFF. In nucleotides, the CDR3 is TGTGCCAGCAGTTTATGGGACAGGGGACCCCGGAGTTACACTGAAGCTTTCTTT.